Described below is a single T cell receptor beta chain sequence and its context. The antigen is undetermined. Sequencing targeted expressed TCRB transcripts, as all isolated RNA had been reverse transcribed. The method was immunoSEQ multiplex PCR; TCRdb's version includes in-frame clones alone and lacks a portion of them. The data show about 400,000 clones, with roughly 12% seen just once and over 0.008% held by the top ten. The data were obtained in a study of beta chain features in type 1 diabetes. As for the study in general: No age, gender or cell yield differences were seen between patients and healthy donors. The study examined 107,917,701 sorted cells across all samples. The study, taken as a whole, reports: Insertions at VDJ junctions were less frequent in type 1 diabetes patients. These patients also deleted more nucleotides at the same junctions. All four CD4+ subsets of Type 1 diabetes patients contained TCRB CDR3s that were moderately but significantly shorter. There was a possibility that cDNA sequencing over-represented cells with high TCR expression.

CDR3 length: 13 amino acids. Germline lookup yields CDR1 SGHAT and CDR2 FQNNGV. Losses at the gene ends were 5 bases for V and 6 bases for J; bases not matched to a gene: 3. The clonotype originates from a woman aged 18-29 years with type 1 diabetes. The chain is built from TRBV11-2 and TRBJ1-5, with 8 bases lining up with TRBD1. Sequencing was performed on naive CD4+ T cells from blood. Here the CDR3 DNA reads TGTGCCAGCAGCCAACAGGGGGGTCAGCCCCAGCATTTT. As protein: CASSQQGGQPQHF.